This TCR beta chain comes out of a study of blood T cell repertoires in COVID-19. Across the whole study: From the United States, Italy and Spain came samples of acute and convalescent COVID-19. The cDNA or gDNA used as material had been derived from T cells, B-cell-depleted T cells, or PBMCs.

While infection was still active, Seattle patients were enrolled and then followed longitudinally. The CDR3 covers 16 residues. Germline CDR1 reads MDHEN; CDR2 reads SYDVKM. The V and J ends lost 6 bases and 6 bases, in that order; junction bases with no gene match: 10. Assay used: immunoSEQ multiplex PCR; TCRdb lists only in-frame clones, some missing. Found here are roughly 250,000 clones, approximately 85% of them singletons; the top ten hold roughly 0.87%. The TCR originated in a human donor with COVID-19, enrolled during active disease. The donor label of this sample is uncertain. Input material: peripheral blood. The chain links TRBV28 to TRBJ1-6; TRBD1 agrees at 8 bases. The CDR3 loop is CASSPDRALSNSPLHF. CDR3 nucleotide sequence: TGTGCCAGCAGCCCGGACAGGGCGTTGAGTAATTCACCCCTCCACTTT.